This TCR beta chain was recovered during a study of PD-L1 blockade in urothelial cancer. Sequencing used immunoSEQ multiplex PCR; TCRdb keeps in-frame clones, though not all of them. The sample comprises about 130,000 clones, around 84% of which are singletons, and 3.2% rests with the top ten. The V gene's germline CDR1 is LGHNT and CDR2 FRNRAP. V dropped 1 base and J dropped 9; count of bases not matched to a gene: 7. CDR3 length equals 15 residues. Time point given: pretreatment peripheral blood. This receptor was taken from a man aged 50 or older with urothelial cancer. The chain uses TRBV12-5 and TRBJ2-1, with 9 bases fitting TRBD2. Sequenced here: PBMCs, sampled around atezolizumab (anti-PD-L1) treatment. The DNA for the CDR3 is TGTGCTAGTGGTTTGGGTAGCGGGAGTAGGGGTGAGCAGTTCTTC. Translating gives CASGLGSGSRGEQFF.